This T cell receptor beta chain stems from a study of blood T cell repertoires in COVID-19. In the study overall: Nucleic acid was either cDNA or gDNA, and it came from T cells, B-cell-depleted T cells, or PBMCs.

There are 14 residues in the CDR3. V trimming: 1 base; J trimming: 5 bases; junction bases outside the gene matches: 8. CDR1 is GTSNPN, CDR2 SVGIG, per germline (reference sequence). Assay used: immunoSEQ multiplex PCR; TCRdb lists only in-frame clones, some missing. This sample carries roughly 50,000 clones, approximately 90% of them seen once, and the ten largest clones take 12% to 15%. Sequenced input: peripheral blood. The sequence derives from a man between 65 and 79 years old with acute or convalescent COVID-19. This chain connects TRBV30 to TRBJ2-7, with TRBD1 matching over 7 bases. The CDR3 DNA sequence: TGTGCCTGGAGTGCGGGACAGTCCCTCAACGAGCAGTACTTC. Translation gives CAWSAGQSLNEQYF.